Shown below are 10 T cell receptor beta chains from a single sample sequenced in a study of cytomegalovirus exposure and HLA in healthy donors. The PCR was carried out with 60 Vbeta primers and 13 Jbeta primers. The table came from immunoSEQ multiplex PCR; TCRdb's copy has only in-frame clones and leaves some out. The data show about 150,000 clones, roughly 85% seen once. The sample consisted of PBMCs. The source is a woman aged 18-29 years in good health and CMV-seronegative.

This chain uses TRBV2 with TRBJ2-3, with 11 bases fitting TRBD2. The CDR3 extends over 16 amino acids. Looked up from germline, CDR1 is SNHLY and CDR2 is FYNNEI. J gave up 7 bases and V 5 bases, and 11 bases lay outside the gene matches. The CDR3 region has the DNA TGTGCCAGCAGTTACACCGTAGCGGGAGGGCTCAATACGCAGTATTTT. Amino acids: CASSYTVAGGLNTQYF.

This clone was recorded only once. The V and J genes are TRBV7-2 and TRBJ2-2, with 16 bases matching TRBD2. From germline, CDR1 is SGHTA and CDR2 FQGNSA. The CDR3 extends over 22 amino acids. V was pared by 0 bases and J by 3 bases, with 13 bases of the junction left unmatched. The CDR3 nucleotides read TGTGCCAGCAGCTTAGCGTGGGGTGGGACTAGCGGGAGGGCAGGTGACACCGGGGAGCTGTTTTTT. Translated, it gives CASSLAWGGTSGRAGDTGELFF. The whole variable domain, filled in from reference TRBV7-2 and TRBJ2-2, reads GAGVSQSPSNKVTEKGKDVELRCDPISGHTALYWYRQSLGQGLEFLIYFQGNSAPDKSGLPSDRFSAERTGGSVSTLTIQRTQQEDSAVYLCASSLAWGGTSGRAGDTGELFFGEGSRLTVL.

V and J are TRBV5-1 and TRBJ1-1; D gene unclear. V gave up 4 bases and J gave up 4 bases, with 8 bases separating them. This CDR3 has 12 residues. The germline CDR1 and CDR2 sequences are SGHRS and YFSETQ. CDR3 sequence reads: CASSPGGTEAFF. As DNA, the CDR3 is TGCGCCAGCAGCCCGGGTGGCACTGAAGCTTTCTTT.

This clone showed up just once. The V gene is TRBV9, the J gene TRBJ1-6; D unclear. The CDR3 runs 14 residues. V shed 3 bases and J shed 11 bases, with 15 bases lying between them. Germline V CDR1 and CDR2: SGDLS, YYNGEE. Written as DNA, the CDR3 is TGTGCCAGCAGCGACGGGAGAGAGGGCCCACCCCTCCACTTT. Translating it yields CASSDGREGPPLHF.

The V call is TRBV7-2, the J call TRBJ2-1; possibly TRBD2 for D (5 bases). The CDR3 covers 14 residues. The germline gives CDR1 SGHTA, CDR2 FQGNSA. Trimming shortened V by 5 bases and J by 0 bases, and 8 bases separated the two germline ends. CDR3 sequence: CASSGRVSYNEQFF. The CDR3 bases are TGTGCCAGCAGCGGGAGAGTCTCCTACAATGAGCAGTTCTTC.

This clone was seen just once. The chain couples TRBV6-6 to TRBJ1-6; TRBD1 might be the D (6 bases). Germline V gene data show CDR1 as MNHNY and CDR2 as SVGAGI (reference sequence). The CDR3 is made up of 14 amino acids. The V end lost 8 bases, the J end lost 6 bases, and 14 bases lay between the germline ends. In nucleotides, the CDR3 is TGTGCCAGCGTCAGGGGCGGAGGTAATTCACCCCTCCACTTT. Amino acid sequence: CASVRGGGNSPLHF.

This chain connects TRBV11-2 to TRBJ1-2, with 10 bases lining up with TRBD1. Unmatched junction bases numbered 13, after V lost 5 bases and J lost 4 bases. The germline gives CDR1 SGHAT, CDR2 FQNNGV. The length of the CDR3 is 17 residues. CDR3 protein: CASSPGTGEAGGYGYTF. CDR3 nucleotide sequence: TGTGCCAGCAGCCCCGGGACAGGGGAAGCCGGCGGCTATGGCTACACCTTC.

The rearrangement joins TRBV28 to TRBJ2-5; a possible D gene is TRBD2 (6 bases). V was shortened by 3 bases and J by 0 bases, with 17 bases between the two germline ends. Germline loops: CDR1 MDHEN, CDR2 SYDVKM. The CDR3 covers 17 residues. DNA of the CDR3: TGTGCCAGCAGTTTCCCCCTCCGCGGGAAGAACCAAGAGACCCAGTACTTC. It codes for CASSFPLRGKNQETQYF.

The genes are TRBV6-5 and TRBJ1-2, with a tentative D call TRBD1 (6 bases). V shed 6 bases and J shed 0 bases, with 14 bases lying between them. Germline CDR1 is MNHEY and CDR2 is SVGAGI. CDR3 length equals 15 residues. The DNA for the CDR3 is TGTGCCAGCAGCCGTGGACAGTCTCCTAACTATGGCTACACCTTC. Protein product: CASSRGQSPNYGYTF.

V gene TRBV5-8 combines with J gene TRBJ2-3; D may be TRBD2 (7 bases). There are 15 residues in the CDR3. V was pared by 5 bases and J by 6 bases, with 19 bases between. The V gene's germline CDR1 is SGHTS and CDR2 YDEGEE. CDR3 residues: CASSPWGGQRDTQYF. The CDR3 coding sequence is TGTGCCAGCAGTCCCTGGGGGGGGCAACGTGATACGCAGTATTTT.